This T cell receptor (beta chain) was profiled in a study of blood T cell repertoires in COVID-19. Sequenced by immunoSEQ multiplex PCR; TCRdb stores in-frame clones only, minus some. The table has about 320,000 clones, approximately 85% seen once; the top ten hold approximately 7.6%. Germline V gene sequence: CDR1 MNHNY, CDR2 SVGAGI (reference sequence). The CDR3 is 14 residues long. With V trimmed by 5 bases and J by 3 bases, 6 bases remained unmatched. This clonotype was sampled from a human donor in a cohort sampled during active COVID-19. The chain links TRBV6-6 to TRBJ1-1, with 7 positions matching TRBD1. Input material: peripheral blood. CDR3 sequence reads: CASSPTGRDTEAFF. The CDR3 nucleotides read TGTGCCAGCAGTCCGACAGGGCGGGACACTGAAGCTTTCTTT.